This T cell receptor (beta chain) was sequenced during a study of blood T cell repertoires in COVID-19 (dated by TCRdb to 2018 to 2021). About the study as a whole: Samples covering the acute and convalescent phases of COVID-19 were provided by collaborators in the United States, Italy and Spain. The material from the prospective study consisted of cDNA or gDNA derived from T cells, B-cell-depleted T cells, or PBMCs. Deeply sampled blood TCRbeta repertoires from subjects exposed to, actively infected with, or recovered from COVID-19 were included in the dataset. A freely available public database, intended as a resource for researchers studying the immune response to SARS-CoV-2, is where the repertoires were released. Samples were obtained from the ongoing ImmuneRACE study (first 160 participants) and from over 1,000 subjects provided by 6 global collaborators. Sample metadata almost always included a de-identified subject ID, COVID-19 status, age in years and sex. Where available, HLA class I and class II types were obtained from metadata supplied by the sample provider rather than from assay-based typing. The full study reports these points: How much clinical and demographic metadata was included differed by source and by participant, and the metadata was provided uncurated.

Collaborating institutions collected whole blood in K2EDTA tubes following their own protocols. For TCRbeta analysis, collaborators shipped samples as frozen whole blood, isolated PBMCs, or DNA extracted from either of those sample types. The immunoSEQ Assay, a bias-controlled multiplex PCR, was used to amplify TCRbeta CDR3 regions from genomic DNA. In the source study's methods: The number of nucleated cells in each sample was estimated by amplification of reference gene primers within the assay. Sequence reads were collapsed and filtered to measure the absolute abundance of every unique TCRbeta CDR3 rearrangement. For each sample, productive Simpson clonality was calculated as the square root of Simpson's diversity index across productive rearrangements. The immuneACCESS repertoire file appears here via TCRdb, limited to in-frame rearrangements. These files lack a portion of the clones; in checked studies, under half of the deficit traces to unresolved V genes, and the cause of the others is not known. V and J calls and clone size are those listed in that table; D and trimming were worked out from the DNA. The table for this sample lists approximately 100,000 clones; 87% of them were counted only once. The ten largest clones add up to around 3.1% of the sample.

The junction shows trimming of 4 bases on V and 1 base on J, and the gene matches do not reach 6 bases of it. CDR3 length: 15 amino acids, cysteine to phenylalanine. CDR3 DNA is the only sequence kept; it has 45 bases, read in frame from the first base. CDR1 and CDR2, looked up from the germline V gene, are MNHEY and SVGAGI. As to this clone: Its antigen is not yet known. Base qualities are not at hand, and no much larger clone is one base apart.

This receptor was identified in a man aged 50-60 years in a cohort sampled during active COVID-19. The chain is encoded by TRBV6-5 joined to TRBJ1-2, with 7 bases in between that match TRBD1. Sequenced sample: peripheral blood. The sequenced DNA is TGTGCCAGCAGTTTTACAGGGGCCTATAACTATGGCTACACCTTC. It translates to CASSFTGAYNYGYTF.